Listed below are T cell receptor beta chains from one sample, sequenced in a study of CD8 T cells in Susac syndrome. Each CDR3 protein gets one entry after TCRdb re-called the immunoSEQ multiplex PCR reads with MiXCR. The table shows under 200,000 distinct CDR3 sequences, with 85% to 95% occurring only once. What was sequenced was CD4+ T cells from PBMCs. The receptors originated from a human donor in good health. Each CDR3 is given with its conserved first and last residue. D genes are given only for firm matches. Part of the rows lack a size; the others show once, few, many or a class for expanded clones.

size	D	V	J	DNA	CDR3
-	-	TRBV9	TRBJ2-3	TGTGCCAGCAGCGTAGAGGGGGACTGGACCCGAGGGCAGTATTTT	CASSVEGDWTRGQYF
once	TRBD1	TRBV20-1	TRBJ2-3	TGCAGTGCTAAAAAGGGGGCGCGGGCAGATACGCAGTATTTT	CSAKKGARADTQYF
-	-	TRBV5-1	TRBJ2-1	TGCGCCAGCAGCGAACAAACAGGAACCCGCTCCTACAATGAGCAGTTCTTC	CASSEQTGTRSYNEQFF
-	-	TRBV29-1	TRBJ2-5	TGCAGCGTGCGGAGGTACAGAGGCCAAGAGACCCAGTACTTC	CSVRRYRGQETQYF
-	TRBD2	TRBV29-1	TRBJ2-3	TGCAGCGAGGGGGGACTAGCGGGCACAGATACGCAGTATTTT	CSEGGLAGTDTQYF
-	TRBD2	TRBV7-2	TRBJ2-5	TGTGCCAGCAGCTTTAATAGCGGGGGGGCCTTGGAGACCCAGTACTTC	CASSFNSGGALETQYF
-	-	TRBV29-1	TRBJ2-1	TGCAGCGTCGCTGACAGGCCGTCCTACAATGAGCAGTTCTTC	CSVADRPSYNEQFF
-	-	TRBV3-1	TRBJ2-6	TGTGCCAGCAGCCGTGCTTTCTCTGGGGCCAACGTCCTGACTTTC	CASSRAFSGANVLTF
-	TRBD2	TRBV5-6	TRBJ2-1	TGTGCCAGCAGGTTAGCGGGAGGTCTCTCCTACAATGAGCAGTTCTTC	CASRLAGGLSYNEQFF
-	TRBD2	TRBV27	TRBJ2-7	TGTGCCAGCAGTTTTAGCGGGGGGGCCTACGAGCAGTACTTC	CASSFSGGAYEQYF
once	TRBD1	TRBV3-1	TRBJ2-5	TGTGCCAGCAGCTACCGGGACAGAGAAGAGACCCAGTACTTC	CASSYRDREETQYF
-	-	TRBV6-5	TRBJ2-2	TGTGCCAGCAGTTACGCTACGGGAGTAGCCGGGGAGCTGTTTTTT	CASSYATGVAGELFF
-	-	TRBV2	TRBJ2-1	TGTGCCAGCAGTGAAGAACTAGGAGCCCGGTTCTTC	CASSEELGARFF
-	-	TRBV29-1	TRBJ1-1	TGCAGCGTTCAGAACCCAAACACTGAAGCTTTCTTT	CSVQNPNTEAFF
once	-	TRBV14	TRBJ2-5	TGTGCCAGCAGCCGGGATTCGGGGAAGACCCAGTACTTC	CASSRDSGKTQYF
-	-	TRBV29-1	TRBJ1-1	TGCAGCGTCGCCCAGGGGAAGTACACTGAAGCTTTCTTT	CSVAQGKYTEAFF
-	TRBD2	TRBV15	TRBJ2-1	TGTGCCACCAGCAGAGGCTATCCGGGACTAGGGGATGAGCAGTTCTTC	CATSRGYPGLGDEQFF
-	-	TRBV6-5	TRBJ2-2	TGTGCCAGCAGATTAACAAACACCGGGGAGCTGTTTTTT	CASRLTNTGELFF
-	TRBD1	TRBV20-1	TRBJ1-2	TGCAGTGCTTCGAGACAGGGAGCCAGGGGTGCTTATGGCTACACCTTC	CSASRQGARGAYGYTF
-	-	TRBV12-3/TRBV12-4	TRBJ1-2	TGTGCCAGCAGTTTCGGTCCGGGCACGGGCTATGGCTACACCTTC	CASSFGPGTGYGYTF
-	TRBD2	TRBV3-1	TRBJ2-5	TGTGCCAGCAGCCAGCGACTAGTGGGGGGGGAGACCCAGTACTTC	CASSQRLVGGETQYF
-	-	TRBV30	TRBJ1-2	TGTGCCTGGAGTGCAGGGGCAGGGGACTATGGCTACACCTTC	CAWSAGAGDYGYTF
-	-	TRBV28	TRBJ2-4	TGTGCCAGCAATGTCGAGGGGACCAAAAACATTCAGTACTTC	CASNVEGTKNIQYF
-	-	TRBV6-1	TRBJ2-6	TGTGCCAGCAGTACGAATCCGGGGTCTGGGGCCAACGTCCTGACTTTC	CASSTNPGSGANVLTF
-	-	TRBV7-9	TRBJ1-1	TGTGCCAGCAGCGTCCAAGGGACTGAAGCTTTCTTT	CASSVQGTEAFF
-	-	TRBV3-1	TRBJ2-3	TGTGCCAGCAGCCAAGAGGCGATAGGGGGGACGCAGTATTTT	CASSQEAIGGTQYF